This T cell receptor (beta chain) comes out of a study of T cell clonality in common variable immunodeficiency. Per germline, CDR1 SEHNR and CDR2 FQNEAQ (reference sequence). The CDR3 length is 12 residues. The germline V and J ends were trimmed by 5 bases and 5 bases, with 7 bases remaining between them. Points from the study as a whole: CVID subjects had higher TCRbeta clonality than healthy controls, most marked in about a third. Shared TCRbeta clones were fewer between CVID subjects than controls. Fewer deletions and N-nucleotide insertions were reportedly seen in common variable immunodeficiency TCR beta sequences.

TCRdb's table, derived via immunoSEQ multiplex PCR, lists solely in-frame clones and lacks some. There are around 40,000 clones in the sample, none observed a single time. In this sample, this clone turned up many times. Its antigen is as yet unknown. The CDR3 end is not reached by the read, which stops 3 residues before it; the germline J gene fills it in. Sequenced sample: peripheral blood mononuclear cells. The chain recombines TRBV7-9 with TRBJ1-5; D is unclear. The receptor comes from a person aged 18 to 75 in good health. The sequenced part of the CDR3 DNA is TGTGCCAGCAGCGGCGGCGATCAGCCC. It specifies CASSGGDQP. The whole CDR3 reads CASSGGDQPQHF.